These T cell receptor beta chains were read from a single sample in a study of shared clonotypes between healthy human individuals. The protocol was immunoSEQ multiplex PCR, while the TCRdb copy is restricted to in-frame clones and leaves out a portion. This table has 2 million to 2.5 million clones, around 96% appearing once. The sample comprised naive CD8+ T cells sorted from blood. The receptors stem from a young man in good health. Each CDR3 is given with its conserved first and last residue. The D gene is left open where the match is weak. Only some rows state a clone size, as once, few, many or a class for expanded clones.

abundance	v_gene	d_gene	j_gene	CDR3nt	CDR3aa
-	TRBV11-1	-	TRBJ2-5	TGTGCCAGCAGCTTAAAGGGGGAGGAGACCCAGTACTTC	CASSLKGEETQYF
-	TRBV7-9	TRBD1	TRBJ2-7	TGTGCCAGCAGCTTCTCCGGGACAGGGGGAGACGAGCAGTACTTC	CASSFSGTGGDEQYF
-	TRBV27	-	TRBJ2-7	TGTGCCAGCAGTCCTACCCTCCCGGCCTACGAGCAGTACTTC	CASSPTLPAYEQYF
-	TRBV4-3	-	TRBJ2-1	TGCGCCAGCAGCCAAGCCGCGACTTTTGGCTCCTACAATGAGCAGTTCTTC	CASSQAATFGSYNEQFF
-	TRBV28	-	TRBJ1-1	TGTGCCAGCAGTTTAATGCGACATAAAGGCACTGAAGCTTTCTTT	CASSLMRHKGTEAFF
-	TRBV15	-	TRBJ2-5	TGTGCCACCAGCAGAGAGCGGGAAGGGGAGACCCAGTACTTC	CATSREREGETQYF
once	TRBV30	TRBD1	TRBJ1-1	TGTGCCTGGACGGACAGGGAGAGTAACACTGAAGCTTTCTTT	CAWTDRESNTEAFF
-	TRBV11-2	-	TRBJ2-3	TGTGCCAGCAGCGACCGACAGACTACTAGCACAGATACGCAGTATTTT	CASSDRQTTSTDTQYF
-	TRBV30	-	TRBJ1-2	TGTGCCTGGAGTGGGCTCCGGACAGAAAGCTATGGCTACACCTTC	CAWSGLRTESYGYTF
once	TRBV30	TRBD1	TRBJ1-5	TGTGCCTGGAGTGTGGGGCAGGGGGACCAGCCCCAGCATTTT	CAWSVGQGDQPQHF
-	TRBV10-2	TRBD2	TRBJ2-1	TGCGCCAGCAGAGAACTAGCGGGAGGCTCCTACAATGAGCAGTTCTTC	CASRELAGGSYNEQFF
once	TRBV7-8	TRBD2	TRBJ2-5	TGTGCCAGCAGCAAAGGGACTAGCGGGGGGACCCAAGAGACCCAGTACTTC	CASSKGTSGGTQETQYF
few	TRBV7-9	-	TRBJ2-5	TGTGCCAGCAGCTTAGCGCTTCAAGAGACCCAGTACTTC	CASSLALQETQYF
once	TRBV5-1	TRBD2	TRBJ2-1	TGCGCCAGCAGCTTGCGGCCTAGCGGGAGCTCCTACAATGAGCAGTTCTTC	CASSLRPSGSSYNEQFF
-	TRBV13	-	TRBJ2-7	TGTGCCAGCAGCCTCGGGCGGGATCGGGAGCAGTACTTC	CASSLGRDREQYF
-	TRBV4-3	-	TRBJ2-2	TGCGCCAGCAGCCAAGAAGGCCCCTCAGGGGAGGGGACCGGGGAGCTGTTTTTT	CASSQEGPSGEGTGELFF
-	TRBV5-1	-	TRBJ2-7	TGCGCCAGCAGCTTGCGGGGAGAAATGGACTACGAGCAGTACTTC	CASSLRGEMDYEQYF
-	TRBV4-1	-	TRBJ1-6	TGCGCCAGCAGCCAAGATAGTACCGGGGGTTCACCCCTCCACTTT	CASSQDSTGGSPLHF
-	TRBV14	-	TRBJ1-2	TGTGCCAGCAGCCAGGGTATCGGCTATGGCTACACCTTC	CASSQGIGYGYTF
-	TRBV9	-	TRBJ2-3	TGTGCCAGCAGCGTAGATGGAAGCGCAGATACGCAGTATTTT	CASSVDGSADTQYF
-	TRBV5-1	TRBD2	TRBJ2-7	TGCGCCAGCAGCTTAATGCCTAGCGGGAGGGAGCTCTCCTACGAGCAGTACTTC	CASSLMPSGRELSYEQYF
-	TRBV27	TRBD1	TRBJ1-6	TGTGCCAGCAGGCGGACAGGATCCTATTCACCCCTCCACTTT	CASRRTGSYSPLHF
-	TRBV4-1	-	TRBJ1-1	TGCGCCAGCAGCCAAGATTTAGGGGGTGAAGCTTTCTTT	CASSQDLGGEAFF
once	TRBV18	-	TRBJ2-4	TGTGCCAGCTCACCATCCGGTGGGGGGCTTGGAGCCAAAAACATTCAGTACTTC	CASSPSGGGLGAKNIQYF
-	TRBV6-5	TRBD1	TRBJ2-7	TGTGCCAGCAGTGGACAGGGTTCTGTAGCCTACGAGCAGTACTTC	CASSGQGSVAYEQYF
-	TRBV5-6	TRBD1	TRBJ1-1	TGTGCCAGCAGCCCCCTGGGACAGGGGGCCACTGAAGCTTTCTTT	CASSPLGQGATEAFF